This T cell receptor (beta chain) derives from a study of T cell repertoires in cytomegalovirus infection. Study summary: Well-studied HLA-B-restricted epitopes and recently identified HLA-C-restricted epitopes of CMV were both used in the study. The public TCR beta signatures pointed to both CMV infection and matching HLA type.

A single record per CDR3 protein comes from TCRdb applying MiXCR to the reads. The table lists fewer than 950,000 distinct CDR3 sequences, approximately 29% of them singletons, with 9.5% to 15% in the top ten. Findings of the study overall: Clonotype analysis showed dominance of the ex vivo response by HLA-C-restricted CMV-specific TCR beta clonotypes.

This clonotype occurred a few times. Its antigen is undetermined. Germline lookup yields CDR1 SGDLS and CDR2 YYNGEE. The CDR3 extends over 15 amino acids. V lost 4 bases to trimming and J lost 1 base, with 14 bases between them. The chain employs TRBV9 and TRBJ2-5; no reliable D call. The starting material was cultured CD8+ T cells from PBMCs, obtained from culture after CMV antigen stimulation. The sequence was collected from a human donor in good health (CMV status not recorded). Some clones in this sample may be carry-over from other donors' samples. The CDR3 region is CASSPRPLSQETQYF. The CDR3 nucleotides read TGTGCCAGCAGCCCGAGACCGCTCTCCCAAGAGACCCAGTACTTC.